These 13 T cell receptor beta chains came from one sample sequenced in a study of blood T cell repertoires in COVID-19. The repertoire was sequenced with immunoSEQ multiplex PCR; TCRdb's copy has only in-frame clones and lacks some. The table has 150,000 or so clones, roughly 80% seen once; the top ten hold about 3.2%. The specimen sequenced was peripheral blood. All receptors come from a woman aged 35 to 49 with active or convalescent COVID-19.

This clone was recorded only once. J is TRBJ1-1 and V is TRBV5-4; TRBD1 aligns across 8 bases. The ends lost 0 bases at V and 5 bases at J; junction bases unmatched: 9. CDR3 size: 16 residues. Looked up from germline, CDR1 is SGHNT and CDR2 is YYREEE (reference sequence). The CDR3 protein is CASSLGGQGGMTEAFF. The DNA for the CDR3 is TGTGCCAGCAGCTTGGGAGGACAGGGTGGGATGACTGAAGCTTTCTTT.

The chain combines TRBV19 with TRBJ1-2; 7 positions match TRBD1. Germline assignment: CDR1 LNHDA and CDR2 SQIVND (reference sequence). Trimming removed 3 bases from V and 4 bases from J; junction bases left unmatched: 2. The CDR3 runs to 13 residues. CDR3 sequence (DNA): TGTGCCAGTAGTATTCAGGGGGTCTATGGCTACACCTTC. Protein product: CASSIQGVYGYTF.

The gene calls are TRBV4-1 and TRBJ1-2; D is undetermined. Per the germline V gene, CDR1 is MGHRA and CDR2 is YSYEKL. V was cut by 2 bases and J by 4 bases, with 8 bases left in between. The CDR3 is 13 residues long. The CDR3 DNA is TGCGCCAGCAGCCAAAGGAGATCCTATGGCTACACCTTC. This gives the protein CASSQRRSYGYTF.

The rearrangement joins TRBV19 to TRBJ2-1; 8 bases map to TRBD2. V lost 6 bases and J lost 7; bases outside the gene matches: 11. Germline CDR1 is LNHDA and CDR2 is SQIVND (reference sequence). This CDR3 is 15 amino acids long. CDR3 region: CASRTQAGVSNEQFF. CDR3 bases: TGTGCCAGTAGGACGCAAGCGGGAGTTTCGAATGAGCAGTTCTTC.

V is TRBV11-3 and J is TRBJ2-5; D is possibly TRBD2 (5 bases). This CDR3 has 13 residues. CDR1 and CDR2 (germline): SGHNT, YENEEA. Trimming took off 5 bases at V and 5 bases at J, with 12 bases between the two ends. DNA of the CDR3: TGTGCCAGCAGCCGTAGCGTTTCGGAGACCCAGTACTTC. This encodes CASSRSVSETQYF.

This sequence joins TRBV3-1 (or the pseudogene TRBV3-2) and TRBJ1-1; D gene uncertain. Germline lookup yields CDR1 LGHDT and CDR2 YNNKEL (reference sequence). The CDR3 has 17 amino acids. Trimming removed 0 bases at V and 11 bases at J, with 25 bases between. CDR3 nucleotide sequence: TGTGCCAGCAGCCAAGAATCGCTTTCTTCGAGGTCGTTTGGGGCTTTCTTT. Translation: CASSQESLSSRSFGAFF.

This clone occurred once. The chain employs TRBV5-4 and TRBJ2-7; tentative D call: TRBD2 (5 bases). The germline CDR1 and CDR2 sequences are SGHNT and YYREEE (reference sequence). The CDR3 runs 15 residues. V gave up 4 bases and J gave up 2 bases, with 16 bases separating them. CDR3 sequence: CASSPPGGRAYEQYF. The CDR3 nucleotides are TGTGCCAGCAGCCCGCCCGGCGGGCGCGCCTACGAGCAGTACTTC.

This clone was observed a few times. This chain links TRBV2 with TRBJ2-7, with TRBD1 as a possible D gene (6 bases). This CDR3 is built from 15 residues. Deletions cut 6 bases from V and 5 bases from J, with 20 bases between. The germline CDR1 and CDR2 sequences are SNHLY and FYNNEI. CDR3 region: CASSQRQAGVDEQYF. In DNA form, the CDR3 reads TGTGCCAGCAGCCAGAGACAGGCAGGGGTAGACGAGCAGTACTTC. Together with reference TRBV2 and TRBJ2-7, the CDR3 gives the full variable domain: EPEVTQTPSHQVTQMGQEVILRCVPISNHLYFYWYRQILGQKVEFLVSFYNNEISEKSEIFDDQFSVERPDGSNFTLKIRSTKLEDSAMYFCASSQRQAGVDEQYFGPGTRLTVT.

This clone was counted once. V gene TRBV11-2 combines with J gene TRBJ2-5; 10 positions agree with TRBD2. The junction had 2 bases not matched to a gene; V was cut back by 5 bases and J by 5 bases. Germline assignment: CDR1 SGHAT and CDR2 FQNNGV. This CDR3 spans 13 amino acids. CDR3 sequence reads: CASSAGLAETQYF. The CDR3 DNA reads as TGTGCCAGCAGCGCGGGACTAGCGGAGACCCAGTACTTC.

The chain couples TRBV15 to TRBJ2-3; no clear D. CDR3 length: 18 amino acids. The germline V gene encodes CDR1 LNHNV and CDR2 YYDKDF (reference sequence). Between the trimmed V and J ends, which lost 0 bases and 1 base, there was a span of 17 bases. CDR3 residues: CATSREVVLAGGTDTQYF. The DNA for the CDR3 is TGTGCCACCAGCAGAGAAGTCGTTTTGGCAGGTGGCACAGATACGCAGTATTTT. Full variable domain (remainder filled in from reference TRBV15 and TRBJ2-3): DAMVIQNPRYQVTQFGKPVTLSCSQTLNHNVMYWYQQKSSQAPKLLFHYYDKDFNNEADTPDNFQSRRPNTSFCFLDIRSPGLGDTAMYLCATSREVVLAGGTDTQYFGPGTRLTVL.

The table lists this clone with a count of one. The chain joins TRBV3-1 (or the pseudogene TRBV3-2) to TRBJ1-6; the match to TRBD1 covers 9 bases. This CDR3 is 15 amino acids long. The V segment lost 7 bases and the J segment 3 bases; nucleotides outside the gene matches: 4. Germline CDR1 and CDR2: LGHDT and YNNKEL (reference sequence). The DNA for the CDR3 is TGTGCCAGCAAACAGGGGGCAATCTATAATTCACCCCTCCACTTT. Its translation is CASKQGAIYNSPLHF.

The chain couples TRBV3-1 (or the pseudogene TRBV3-2) to TRBJ2-7; 7 bases align to TRBD2. J was trimmed by 1 base and V by 1 base; bases with no gene match: 1. CDR1 and CDR2 (germline): LGHDT, YNNKEL (reference sequence). This CDR3 has 14 residues. The CDR3 is CASSQAGGSYEQYF. In DNA, the CDR3 is TGTGCCAGCAGCCAAGCGGGGGGTTCCTACGAGCAGTACTTC.

The chain links TRBV11-2 to TRBJ1-2; D is unresolved. This CDR3 region has 16 residues. From germline, CDR1 is SGHAT and CDR2 FQNNGV. V lost 0 bases to trimming and J lost 4 bases, with 15 bases between them. CDR3 bases: TGTGCCAGCAGCTTAGAAGTAACGGGGATTCCCTATGGCTACACCTTC. As protein: CASSLEVTGIPYGYTF.